This T cell receptor (beta chain) comes out of a study of CD8+CD57+ T cells in acquired aplastic anemia. For the study at large: Approximately 11 million reads were obtained on average for healthy donor CD4+ cells.

Trimming pared 7 bases from V and 2 bases from J, leaving 8 bases between. Germline V gives CDR1 SEHNR, CDR2 FQNEAQ (reference sequence). The CDR3 sequence is 12 residues long. For CDR3 and TCR beta VDJ profiling, genomic DNA was the template used. From the reads, TCRdb called clonotypes with MiXCR, one entry per CDR3 protein. The sample consists of some 130,000 distinct CDR3 sequences, about half of them appearing once. This clonotype was seen a handful of times. This chain links TRBV7-9 with TRBJ1-1; the D is unclear. Sequencing used sorted CD4+, CD8+, or CD8+CD57+ T cells (not recorded which) from PBMCs. This TCR was recovered from a human donor in good health, serving as a control. The CDR3 nucleotides read TGTGCCAGCAAGGGATTAAACACTGAAGCTTTCTTT. Protein: CASKGLNTEAFF.